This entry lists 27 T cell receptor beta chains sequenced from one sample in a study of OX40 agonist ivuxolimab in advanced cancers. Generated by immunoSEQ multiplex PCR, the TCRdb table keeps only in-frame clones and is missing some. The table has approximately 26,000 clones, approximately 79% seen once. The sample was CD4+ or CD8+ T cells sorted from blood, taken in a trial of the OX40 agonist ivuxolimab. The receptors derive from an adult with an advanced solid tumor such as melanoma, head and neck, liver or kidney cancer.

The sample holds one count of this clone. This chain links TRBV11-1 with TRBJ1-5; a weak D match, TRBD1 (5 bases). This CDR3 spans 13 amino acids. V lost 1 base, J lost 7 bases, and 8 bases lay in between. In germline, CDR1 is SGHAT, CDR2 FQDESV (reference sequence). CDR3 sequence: CASSLGRGQPQHF. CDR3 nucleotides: TGTGCCAGCAGCTTAGGACGGGGGCAGCCCCAGCATTTT.

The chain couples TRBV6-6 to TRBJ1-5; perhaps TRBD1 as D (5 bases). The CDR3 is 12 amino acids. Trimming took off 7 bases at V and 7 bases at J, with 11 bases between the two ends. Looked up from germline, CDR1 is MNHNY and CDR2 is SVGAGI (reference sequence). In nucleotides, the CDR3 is TGTGCCAGCAAGGACATCTGGCAGCCCCAGCATTTT. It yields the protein CASKDIWQPQHF.

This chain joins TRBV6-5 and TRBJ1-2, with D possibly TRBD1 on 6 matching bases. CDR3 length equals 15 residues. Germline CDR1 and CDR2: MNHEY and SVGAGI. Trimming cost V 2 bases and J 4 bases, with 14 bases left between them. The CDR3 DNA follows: TGTGCCAGCAGTTACACCCGCGGGGGCGGCTATGGCTACACCTTC. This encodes CASSYTRGGGYGYTF.

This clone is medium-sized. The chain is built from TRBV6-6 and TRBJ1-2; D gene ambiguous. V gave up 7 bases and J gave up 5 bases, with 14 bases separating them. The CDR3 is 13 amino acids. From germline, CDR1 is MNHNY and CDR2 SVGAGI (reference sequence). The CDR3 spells CASTPKTVYGYTF. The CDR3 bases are TGTGCCAGCACCCCCAAGACGGTTTATGGCTACACCTTC.

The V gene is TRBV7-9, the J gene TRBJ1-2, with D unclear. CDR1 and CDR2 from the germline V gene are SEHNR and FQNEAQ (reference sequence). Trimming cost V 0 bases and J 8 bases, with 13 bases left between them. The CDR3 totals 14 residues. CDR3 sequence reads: CASSLARHPEGYTF. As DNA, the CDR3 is TGTGCCAGCAGCTTAGCAAGACATCCTGAAGGCTACACCTTC. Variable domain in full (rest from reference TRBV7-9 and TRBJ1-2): DTGVSQNPRHKITKRGQNVTFRCDPISEHNRLYWYRQTLGQGPEFLTYFQNEAQLEKSRLLSDRFSAERPKGSFSTLEIQRTEQGDSAMYLCASSLARHPEGYTFGSGTRLTVV.

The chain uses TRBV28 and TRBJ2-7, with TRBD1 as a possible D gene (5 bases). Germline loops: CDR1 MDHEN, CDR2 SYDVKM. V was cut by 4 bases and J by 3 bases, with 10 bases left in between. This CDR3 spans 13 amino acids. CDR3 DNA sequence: TGTGCCAGCAGTTGGGGCCTGGGCTACGAGCAGTACTTC. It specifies CASSWGLGYEQYF.

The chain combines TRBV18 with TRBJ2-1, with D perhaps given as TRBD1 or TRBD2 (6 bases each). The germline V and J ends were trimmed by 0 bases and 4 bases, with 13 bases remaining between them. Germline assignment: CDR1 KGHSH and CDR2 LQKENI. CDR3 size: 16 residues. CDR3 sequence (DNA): TGTGCCAGCTCACCACCCCGGAGGGGGGTATACAATGAGCAGTTCTTC. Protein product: CASSPPRRGVYNEQFF. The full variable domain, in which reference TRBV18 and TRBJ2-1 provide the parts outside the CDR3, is NAGVMQNPRHLVRRRGQEARLRCSPMKGHSHVYWYRQLPEEGLKFMVYLQKENIIDESGMPKERFSAEFPKEGPSILRIQQVVRGDSAAYFCASSPPRRGVYNEQFFGPGTRLTVL.

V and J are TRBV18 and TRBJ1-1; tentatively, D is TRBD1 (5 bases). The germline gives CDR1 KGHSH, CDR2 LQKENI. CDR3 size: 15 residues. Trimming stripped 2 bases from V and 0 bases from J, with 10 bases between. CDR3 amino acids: CASSPTSGMNTEAFF. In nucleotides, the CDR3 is TGTGCCAGCTCACCAACCTCAGGGATGAACACTGAAGCTTTCTTT.

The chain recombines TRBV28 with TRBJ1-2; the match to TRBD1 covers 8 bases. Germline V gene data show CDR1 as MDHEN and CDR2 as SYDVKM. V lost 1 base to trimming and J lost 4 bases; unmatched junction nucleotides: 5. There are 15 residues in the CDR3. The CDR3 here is CASSLLGQAIYGYTF. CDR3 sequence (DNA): TGTGCCAGCAGTTTATTGGGACAGGCTATCTATGGCTACACCTTC.

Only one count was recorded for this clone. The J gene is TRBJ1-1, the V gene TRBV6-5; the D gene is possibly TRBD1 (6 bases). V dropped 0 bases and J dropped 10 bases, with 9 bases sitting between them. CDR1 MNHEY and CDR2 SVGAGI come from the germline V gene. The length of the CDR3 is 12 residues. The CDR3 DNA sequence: TGTGCCAGCAGTTACTCGGGCAGGGGAGCTTTCTTT. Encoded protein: CASSYSGRGAFF.

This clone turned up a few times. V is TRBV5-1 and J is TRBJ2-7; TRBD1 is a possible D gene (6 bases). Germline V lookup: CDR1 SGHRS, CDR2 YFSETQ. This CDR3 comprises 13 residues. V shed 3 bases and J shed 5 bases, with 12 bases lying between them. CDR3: CASSYRESNEQYF. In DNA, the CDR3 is TGCGCCAGCAGCTACAGGGAGTCGAACGAGCAGTACTTC.

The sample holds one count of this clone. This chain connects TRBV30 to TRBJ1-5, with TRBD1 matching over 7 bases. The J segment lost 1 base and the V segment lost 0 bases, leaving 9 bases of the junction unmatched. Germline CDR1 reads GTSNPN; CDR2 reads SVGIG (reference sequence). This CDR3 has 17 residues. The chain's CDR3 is CAWSVQGKALSNQPQHF. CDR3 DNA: TGTGCCTGGAGTGTACAGGGGAAGGCCCTGAGCAATCAGCCCCAGCATTTT.

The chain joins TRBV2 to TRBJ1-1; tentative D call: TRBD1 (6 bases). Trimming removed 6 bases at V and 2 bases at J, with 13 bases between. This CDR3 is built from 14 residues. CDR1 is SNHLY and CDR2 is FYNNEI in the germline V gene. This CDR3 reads CASRNGGGNTEAFF. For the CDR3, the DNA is TGTGCCAGCAGGAACGGGGGGGGCAACACTGAAGCTTTCTTT.

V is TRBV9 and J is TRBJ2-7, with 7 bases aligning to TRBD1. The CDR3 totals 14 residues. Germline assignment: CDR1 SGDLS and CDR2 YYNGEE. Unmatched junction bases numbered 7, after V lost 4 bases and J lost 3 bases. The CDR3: CASSPRGTHYEQYF. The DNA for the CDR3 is TGTGCCAGCAGCCCCAGGGGGACACACTACGAGCAGTACTTC.

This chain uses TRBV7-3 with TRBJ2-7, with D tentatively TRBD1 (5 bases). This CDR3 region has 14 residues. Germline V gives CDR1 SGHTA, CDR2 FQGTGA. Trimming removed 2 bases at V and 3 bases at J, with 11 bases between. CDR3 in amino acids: CASSLVAGNYEQYF. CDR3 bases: TGTGCCAGCAGCTTAGTTGCAGGGAACTACGAGCAGTACTTC.

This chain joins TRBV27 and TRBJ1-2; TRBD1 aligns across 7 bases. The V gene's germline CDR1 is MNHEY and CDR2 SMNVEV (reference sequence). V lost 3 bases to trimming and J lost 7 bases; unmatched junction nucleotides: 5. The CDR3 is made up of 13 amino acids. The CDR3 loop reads CASSFWDSGGYTF. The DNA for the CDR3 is TGTGCCAGCAGTTTTTGGGACAGCGGTGGCTACACCTTC.

In DNA form, the CDR3 reads TGTGCCAGCAGCAAAGAGGGGGCAGAAACAACTAATGAAAAACTGTTTTTT. Translated: CASSKEGAETTNEKLFF. The rearrangement links TRBV21-1 to TRBJ1-4; the D segment call TRBD1 is taken from the table without a DNA check. TRBV21-1 is an annotated pseudogene. The CDR3 contains 17 residues.

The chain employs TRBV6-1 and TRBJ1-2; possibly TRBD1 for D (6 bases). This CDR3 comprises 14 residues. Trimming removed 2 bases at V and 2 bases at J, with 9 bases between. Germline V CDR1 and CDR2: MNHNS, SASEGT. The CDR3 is CASSERTENYGYTF. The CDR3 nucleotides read TGTGCCAGCAGTGAAAGGACAGAGAACTATGGCTACACCTTC.

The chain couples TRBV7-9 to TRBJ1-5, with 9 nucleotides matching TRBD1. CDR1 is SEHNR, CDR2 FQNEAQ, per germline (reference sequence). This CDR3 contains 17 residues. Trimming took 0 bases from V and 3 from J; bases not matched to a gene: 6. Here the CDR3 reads CASSLAKTGGINQPQHF. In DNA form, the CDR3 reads TGTGCCAGCAGCTTAGCGAAGACAGGGGGTATCAATCAGCCCCAGCATTTT. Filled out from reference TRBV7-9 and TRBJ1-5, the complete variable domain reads DTGVSQNPRHKITKRGQNVTFRCDPISEHNRLYWYRQTLGQGPEFLTYFQNEAQLEKSRLLSDRFSAERPKGSFSTLEIQRTEQGDSAMYLCASSLAKTGGINQPQHFGDGTRLSIL.

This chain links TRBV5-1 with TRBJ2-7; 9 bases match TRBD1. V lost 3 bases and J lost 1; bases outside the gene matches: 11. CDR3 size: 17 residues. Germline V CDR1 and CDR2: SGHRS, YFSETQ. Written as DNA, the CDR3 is TGCGCCAGCAGCTACACGCCGGGACAGGGAAATTCCTACGAGCAGTACTTC. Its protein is CASSYTPGQGNSYEQYF.

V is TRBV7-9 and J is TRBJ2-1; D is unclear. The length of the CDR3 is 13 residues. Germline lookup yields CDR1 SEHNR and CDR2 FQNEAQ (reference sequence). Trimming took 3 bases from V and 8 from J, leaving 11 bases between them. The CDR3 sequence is CASSFYLDHEQFF. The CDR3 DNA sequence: TGTGCCAGCAGCTTTTACCTTGACCATGAGCAGTTCTTC.

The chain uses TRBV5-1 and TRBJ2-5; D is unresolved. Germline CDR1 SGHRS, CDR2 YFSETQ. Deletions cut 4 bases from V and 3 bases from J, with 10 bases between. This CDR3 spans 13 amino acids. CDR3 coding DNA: TGCGCCAGCAGCATCTATGGGGAAGAGACCCAGTACTTC. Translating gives CASSIYGEETQYF. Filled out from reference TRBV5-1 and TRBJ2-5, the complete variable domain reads KAGVTQTPRYLIKTRGQQVTLSCSPISGHRSVSWYQQTPGQGLQFLFEYFSETQRNKGNFPGRFSGRQFSNSRSEMNVSTLELGDSALYLCASSIYGEETQYFGPGTRLLVL.

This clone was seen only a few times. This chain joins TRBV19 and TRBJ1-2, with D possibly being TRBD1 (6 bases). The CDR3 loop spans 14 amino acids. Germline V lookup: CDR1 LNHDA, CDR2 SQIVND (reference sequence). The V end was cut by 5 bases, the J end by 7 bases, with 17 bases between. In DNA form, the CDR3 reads TGTGCCAGTAGTTCACAGGGATCGCGAGGTGGCTACACCTTC. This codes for CASSSQGSRGGYTF. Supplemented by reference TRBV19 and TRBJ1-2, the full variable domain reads DGGITQSPKYLFRKEGQNVTLSCEQNLNHDAMYWYRQDPGQGLRLIYYSQIVNDFQKGDIAEGYSVSREKKESFPLTVTSAQKNPTAFYLCASSSQGSRGGYTFGSGTRLTVV.

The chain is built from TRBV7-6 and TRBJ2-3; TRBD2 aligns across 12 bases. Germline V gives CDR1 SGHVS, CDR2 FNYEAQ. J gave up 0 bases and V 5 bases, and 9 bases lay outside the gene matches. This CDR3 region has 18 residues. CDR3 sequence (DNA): TGTGCCAGCAGCCAGAAGCCGACTAGCGGGGGTAGCACAGATACGCAGTATTTT. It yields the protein CASSQKPTSGGSTDTQYF.

The chain's CDR3 is CASSPGSYSGNTIYF. The CDR3 nucleotides read TGTGCCAGCTCACCGGGCAGTTACTCTGGAAACACCATATATTTT. This chain uses TRBV18 with TRBJ1-3, with D uncertain. Trimming shortened V by 3 bases and J by 0 bases, and 9 bases separated the two germline ends. This CDR3 has 15 amino acids. The V gene's germline CDR1 is KGHSH and CDR2 LQKENI.

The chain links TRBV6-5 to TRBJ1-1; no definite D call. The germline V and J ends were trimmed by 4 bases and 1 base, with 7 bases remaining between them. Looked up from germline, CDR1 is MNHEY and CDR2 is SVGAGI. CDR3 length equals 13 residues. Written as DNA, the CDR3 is TGTGCCAGCAGTTCCGACCCGAACACTGAAGCTTTCTTT. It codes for CASSSDPNTEAFF.

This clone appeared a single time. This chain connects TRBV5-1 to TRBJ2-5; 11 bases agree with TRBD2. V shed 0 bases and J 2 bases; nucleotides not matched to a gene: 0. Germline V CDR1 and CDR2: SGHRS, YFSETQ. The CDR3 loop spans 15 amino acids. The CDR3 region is CASSLASGGQETQYF. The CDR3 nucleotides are TGCGCCAGCAGCTTGGCTAGCGGGGGGCAAGAGACCCAGTACTTC.